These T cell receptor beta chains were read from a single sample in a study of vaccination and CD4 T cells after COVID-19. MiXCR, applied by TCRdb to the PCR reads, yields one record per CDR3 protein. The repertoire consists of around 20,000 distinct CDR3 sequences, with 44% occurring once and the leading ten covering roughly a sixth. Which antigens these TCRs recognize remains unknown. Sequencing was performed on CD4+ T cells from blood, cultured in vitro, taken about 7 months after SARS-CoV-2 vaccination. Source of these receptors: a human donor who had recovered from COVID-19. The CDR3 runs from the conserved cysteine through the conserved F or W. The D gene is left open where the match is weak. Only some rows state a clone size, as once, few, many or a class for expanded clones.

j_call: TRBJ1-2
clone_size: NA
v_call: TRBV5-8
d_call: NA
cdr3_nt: TGTGCCAGCAGCCAAAGGCAGGGTTATGGCTACACCTTC
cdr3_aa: CASSQRQGYGYTF

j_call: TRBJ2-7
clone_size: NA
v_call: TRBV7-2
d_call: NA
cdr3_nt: TGTGCCAGCAGCTCGGACAGCGAGTACTACGAGCAGTACTTC
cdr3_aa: CASSSDSEYYEQYF

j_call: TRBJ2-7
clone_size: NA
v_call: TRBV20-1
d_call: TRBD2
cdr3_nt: TGCAGTGTCCCCCAGCGGGGGGTGGGCGAGCAGTACTTC
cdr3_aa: CSVPQRGVGEQYF

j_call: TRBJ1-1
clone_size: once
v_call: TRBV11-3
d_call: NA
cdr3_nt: TGTGCCAGCAGCCACAATTCGGGGGGAGACACTGAAGCTTTCTTT
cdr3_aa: CASSHNSGGDTEAFF

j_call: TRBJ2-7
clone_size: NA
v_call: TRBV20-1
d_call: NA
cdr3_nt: TGCAGTGCCGCCCCTCGGGCAACCGCGGACGAGCAGTACTTC
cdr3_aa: CSAAPRATADEQYF

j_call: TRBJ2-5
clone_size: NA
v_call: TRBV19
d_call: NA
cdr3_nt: TGTGCCAGTAGTATGCGGAAGGAGACCCAGTACTTC
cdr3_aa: CASSMRKETQYF

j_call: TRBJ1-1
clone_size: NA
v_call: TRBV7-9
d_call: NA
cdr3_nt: TGTGCCAGCAGCTTAAGTCCCTCGCGGGAAACGGCTTTCTTT
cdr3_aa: CASSLSPSRETAFF

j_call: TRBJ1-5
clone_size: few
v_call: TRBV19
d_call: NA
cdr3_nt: TGTGCCAGTTACAACCGGGCCTCCCTTGGGCAGCCCCAGCATTTT
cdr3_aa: CASYNRASLGQPQHF

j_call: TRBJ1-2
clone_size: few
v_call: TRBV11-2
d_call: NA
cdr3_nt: TGTGCCAGCAGCTTTACCGGGACGCAAGGCTACACCTTC
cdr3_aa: CASSFTGTQGYTF

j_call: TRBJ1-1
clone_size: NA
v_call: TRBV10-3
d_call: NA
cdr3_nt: TGTGCCACCGAATCGGGGTTTGACACTGAAGCTTTCTTT
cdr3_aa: CATESGFDTEAFF

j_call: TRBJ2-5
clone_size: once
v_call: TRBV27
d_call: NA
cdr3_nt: TGTGCCAGCAGTTTAAGTCGGTACGGGCAAGAGACCCAGTACTTC
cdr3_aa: CASSLSRYGQETQYF

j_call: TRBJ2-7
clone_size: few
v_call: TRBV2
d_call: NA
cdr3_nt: TGTGCCAGCAGTTTGGACAGGGAGGGCTACGAGCAGTACTTC
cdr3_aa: CASSLDREGYEQYF

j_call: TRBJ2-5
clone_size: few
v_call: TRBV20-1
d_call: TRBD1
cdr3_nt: TGCAGTGCTGGGACAGCTCAAGAGACCCAGTACTTC
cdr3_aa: CSAGTAQETQYF

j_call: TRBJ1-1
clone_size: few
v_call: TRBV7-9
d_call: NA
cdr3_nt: TGTGCCAGCAGCTCCTTCGGAGGGATTCTGATAACTGAAGCTTTCTTT
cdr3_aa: CASSSFGGILITEAFF

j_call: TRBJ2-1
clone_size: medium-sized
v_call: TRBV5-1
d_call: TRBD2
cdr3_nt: TGCGCCAGCAGCCGGGATCTGGCTAGCGGAAGCAATGAGCAGTTCTTC
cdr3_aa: CASSRDLASGSNEQFF

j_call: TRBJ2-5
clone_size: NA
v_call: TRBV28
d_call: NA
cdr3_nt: TGTGCCAGCAGTCCCGCTGATGGGGGCGGAGAGACCCAGTACTTC
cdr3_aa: CASSPADGGGETQYF

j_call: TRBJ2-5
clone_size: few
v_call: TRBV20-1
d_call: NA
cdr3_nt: TGCAGTGCTAGAGTTCTGCAGTTGGAGACCCAGTACTTC
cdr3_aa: CSARVLQLETQYF

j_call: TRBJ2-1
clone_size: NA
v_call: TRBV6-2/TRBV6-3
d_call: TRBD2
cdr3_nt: TGTGCCAGCAGATTCCTAACTAGCGGGAGTTCCTACAATGAGCAGTTCTTC
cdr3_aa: CASRFLTSGSSYNEQFF

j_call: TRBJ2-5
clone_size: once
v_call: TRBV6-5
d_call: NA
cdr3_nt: TGTGCCAGCAGTTACAACCAAGAGACCCAGTACTTC
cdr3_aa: CASSYNQETQYF

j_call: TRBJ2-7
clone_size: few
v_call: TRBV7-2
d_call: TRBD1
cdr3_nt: TGTGCCAGCAGCATCCGGGACAGGGCCTACGAGCAGTACTTC
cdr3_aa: CASSIRDRAYEQYF

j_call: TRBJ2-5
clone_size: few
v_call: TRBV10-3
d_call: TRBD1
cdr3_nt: TGTGCCATCAGTGATGACAGGGGGCAAGAGACCCAGTACTTC
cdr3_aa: CAISDDRGQETQYF

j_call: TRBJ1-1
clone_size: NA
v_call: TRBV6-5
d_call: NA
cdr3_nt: TGTGCCAGCAGTTGGGGGGGGAGCCTAGCTGAAGCTTTCTTT
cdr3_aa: CASSWGGSLAEAFF

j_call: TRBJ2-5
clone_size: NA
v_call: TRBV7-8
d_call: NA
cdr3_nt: TGTGCCAGCAGCGAAGGGCGGGCGGTCCCCGGAGGAGAGACCCAGTACTTC
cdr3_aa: CASSEGRAVPGGETQYF

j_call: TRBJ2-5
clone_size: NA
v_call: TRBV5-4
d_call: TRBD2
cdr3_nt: TGTGCCAGCAGCTTGGGGACTAGCGGGGGCCAAGAGACCCAGTACTTC
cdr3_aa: CASSLGTSGGQETQYF

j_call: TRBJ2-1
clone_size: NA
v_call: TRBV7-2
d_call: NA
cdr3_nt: TGTGCCAGCAGCAAGAACCGGGACCAGACCTACAATGAGCAGTTCTTC
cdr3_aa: CASSKNRDQTYNEQFF

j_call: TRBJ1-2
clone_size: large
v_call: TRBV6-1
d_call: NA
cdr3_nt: TGTGCCAGTTCCTTTGGTGTCTATGGCTACACCTTC
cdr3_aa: CASSFGVYGYTF

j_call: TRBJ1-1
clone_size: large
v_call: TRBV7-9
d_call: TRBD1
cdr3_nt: TGTGCCAGCAGCTACCCCGCTGGGACAGGGGGAAACACTGAAGCTTTCTTT
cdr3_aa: CASSYPAGTGGNTEAFF

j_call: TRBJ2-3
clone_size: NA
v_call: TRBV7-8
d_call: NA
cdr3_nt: TGTGCCAGCAGCGTAAGAAGCGGTGTCACAGATACGCAGTATTTT
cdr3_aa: CASSVRSGVTDTQYF

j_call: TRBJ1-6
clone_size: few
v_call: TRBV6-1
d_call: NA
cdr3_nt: TGTGCCAGCAGTCGGACCCTTAAGCGGGAGTATAATTCACCCCTCCACTTT
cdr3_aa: CASSRTLKREYNSPLHF

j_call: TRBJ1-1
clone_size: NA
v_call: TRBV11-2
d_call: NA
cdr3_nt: TGTGCCAGCAGCTTAATTATGAACACTGAAGCTTTCTTT
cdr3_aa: CASSLIMNTEAFF

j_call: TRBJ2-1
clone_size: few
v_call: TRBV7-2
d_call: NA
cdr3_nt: TGTGCCAGCAGCTTAGCGCATCTAATGATCAATGAGCAGTTCTTC
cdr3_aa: CASSLAHLMINEQFF

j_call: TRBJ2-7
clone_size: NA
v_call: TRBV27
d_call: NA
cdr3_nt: TGTGCCAGCAGACGTCAGGGGAACTCCTACGAGCAGTACTTC
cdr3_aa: CASRRQGNSYEQYF

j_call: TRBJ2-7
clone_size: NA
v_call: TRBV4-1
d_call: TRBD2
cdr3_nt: TGCGCCAGAAGGCTAGCGGTTTACTACGAGCAGTACTTC
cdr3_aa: CARRLAVYYEQYF

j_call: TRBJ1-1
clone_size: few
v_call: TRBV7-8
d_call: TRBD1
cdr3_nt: TGTGCCAGCAGCCAGGGGACAGTGGACACTGAAGCTTTCTTT
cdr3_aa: CASSQGTVDTEAFF

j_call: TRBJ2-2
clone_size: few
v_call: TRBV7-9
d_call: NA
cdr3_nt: TGTGCCAGCAGCCAGCTCGGGGGAACCGGGGAGCTGTTTTTT
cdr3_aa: CASSQLGGTGELFF

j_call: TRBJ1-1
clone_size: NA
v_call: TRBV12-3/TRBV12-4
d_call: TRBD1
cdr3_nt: TGTGCCAGCAGTCCGAGGGGAGGGGGCATGAACACTGAAGCTTTCTTT
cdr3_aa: CASSPRGGGMNTEAFF

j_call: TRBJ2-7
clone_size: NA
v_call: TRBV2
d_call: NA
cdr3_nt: TGTGCCAGCAGGGTGTGGGACAGGTGGTTCCAGCGGGATTATTACGGCTACGAGCAGTACTTC
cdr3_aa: CASRVWDRWFQRDYYGYEQYF

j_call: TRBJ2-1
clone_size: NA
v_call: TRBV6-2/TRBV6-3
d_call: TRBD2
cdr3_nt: TGTGCCAGCAGTTACTTTAGCGGGTTGGGCTCCTACAATGAGCAGTTCTTC
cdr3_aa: CASSYFSGLGSYNEQFF

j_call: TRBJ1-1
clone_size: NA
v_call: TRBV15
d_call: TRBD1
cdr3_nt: TGTGCCACCAGTACCCATTTAGGGGGCGGTAGTACTGAAGCTTTCTTT
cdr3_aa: CATSTHLGGGSTEAFF

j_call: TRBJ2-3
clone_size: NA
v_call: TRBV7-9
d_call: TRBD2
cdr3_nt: TGTGCCACCGGGGGCGTGACTAGCGGACCAAACACAGATACGCAGTATTTT
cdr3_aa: CATGGVTSGPNTDTQYF

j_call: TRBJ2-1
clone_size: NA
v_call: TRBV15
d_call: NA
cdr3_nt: TGTGCCACCAGCCAGCGGGTGAGGAATGAGCAGTTCTTC
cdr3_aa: CATSQRVRNEQFF

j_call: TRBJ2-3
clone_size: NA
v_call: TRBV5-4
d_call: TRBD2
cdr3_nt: TGTGCCAGCAGCTTGGCCGGGACTAGCGTCGATACGCAGTATTTT
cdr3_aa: CASSLAGTSVDTQYF

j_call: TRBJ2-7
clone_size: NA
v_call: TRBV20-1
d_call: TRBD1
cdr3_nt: TGCAGTGCTTTTCGGACAGGGGTGACCTACGAGCAGTACTTC
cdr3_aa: CSAFRTGVTYEQYF

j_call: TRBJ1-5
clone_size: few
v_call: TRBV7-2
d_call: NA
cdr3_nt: TGTGCCAGCAGCGTACAGGGTTATAGCAATCAGCCCCAGCATTTT
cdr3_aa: CASSVQGYSNQPQHF

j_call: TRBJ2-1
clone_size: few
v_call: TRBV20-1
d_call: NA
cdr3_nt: TGCAGTGCGGTGCCGGGACTGTACAATGAGCAGTTCTTC
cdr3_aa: CSAVPGLYNEQFF

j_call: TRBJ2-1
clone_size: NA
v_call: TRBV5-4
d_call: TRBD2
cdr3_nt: TGTGCCAGCAGCTTGGTTAGTACTAGCGGGGCATACAATGAGCAGTTCTTC
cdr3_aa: CASSLVSTSGAYNEQFF

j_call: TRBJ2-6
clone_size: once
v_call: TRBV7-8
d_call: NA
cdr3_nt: TGTGCCAGCAGCCCGCGACAGAACCTGAACTCTGGGGCCAACGTCCTGACTTTC
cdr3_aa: CASSPRQNLNSGANVLTF

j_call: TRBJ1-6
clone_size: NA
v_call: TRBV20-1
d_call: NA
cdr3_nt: TGCAGTGCTAGGAGCAGGGGACCCCATAATTCACCCCTCCACTTT
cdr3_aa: CSARSRGPHNSPLHF

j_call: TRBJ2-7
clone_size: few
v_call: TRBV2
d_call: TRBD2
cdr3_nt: TGTGCCAGCGGACTAGAACGTGTCTCCTACGAGCAGTACTTC
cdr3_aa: CASGLERVSYEQYF

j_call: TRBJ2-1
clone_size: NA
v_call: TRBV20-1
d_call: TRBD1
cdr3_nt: TGCAGTGCTAGAGACGTGGGACAGGGATCCTACAATGAGCAGTTCTTC
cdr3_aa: CSARDVGQGSYNEQFF

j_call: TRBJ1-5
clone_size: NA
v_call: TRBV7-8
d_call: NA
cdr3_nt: TGTGCCAGCAGCTTATTTAGCACCCCAAGCAATCAGCCCCAGCATTTT
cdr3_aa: CASSLFSTPSNQPQHF

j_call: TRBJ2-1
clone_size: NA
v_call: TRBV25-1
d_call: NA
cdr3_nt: TGTGCCAGCACTGGACAGTCGAGCTCCTACAATGAGCAGTTCTTC
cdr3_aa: CASTGQSSSYNEQFF

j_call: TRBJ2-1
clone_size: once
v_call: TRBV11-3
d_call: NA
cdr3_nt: TGTGCCAGCAGCCAGACTTGGAGCTCCTACAATGAGCAGTTCTTC
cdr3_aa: CASSQTWSSYNEQFF

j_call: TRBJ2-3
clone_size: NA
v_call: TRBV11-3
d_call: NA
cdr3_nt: TGTGCCAGCAGCGCCTTAGACTATTACACAGATACGCAGTATTTT
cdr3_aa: CASSALDYYTDTQYF

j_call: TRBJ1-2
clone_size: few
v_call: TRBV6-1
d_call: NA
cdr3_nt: TGTGCCAGCAGTGAAAGACAGGATTATGGCTACACCTTC
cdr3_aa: CASSERQDYGYTF

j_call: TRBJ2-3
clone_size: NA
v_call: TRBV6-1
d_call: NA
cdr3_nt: TGTGCCAGCTGTACCCTGGGAACAGATACGCAGTATTTT
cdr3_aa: CASCTLGTDTQYF

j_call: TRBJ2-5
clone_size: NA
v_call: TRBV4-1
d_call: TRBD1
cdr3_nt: TGCGCCAGCAGCCAAGTAGGGGGACAGGGGACAGAGACCCAGTACTTC
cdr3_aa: CASSQVGGQGTETQYF

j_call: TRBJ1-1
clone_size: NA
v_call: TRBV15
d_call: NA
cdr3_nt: TGTGCCACCAGCATTCAACTGAACACTGAAGCTTTCTTT
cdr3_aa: CATSIQLNTEAFF

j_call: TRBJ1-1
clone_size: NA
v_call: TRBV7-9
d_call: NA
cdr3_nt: TGTGCCAGCAGCAAGACTGAGGCTGTGGGGTATCTCACTGAAGCTTTCTTT
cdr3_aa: CASSKTEAVGYLTEAFF